These T cell receptor beta chains were read from a single sample in a study of T cell changes during pregnancy in multiple sclerosis. Clones were read by immunoSEQ multiplex PCR, and TCRdb kept only the in-frame ones, dropping some. This table holds about 75,000 clones, about 89% found once. The sequencing here drew on peripheral blood, taken in the first trimester of pregnancy. These receptors were taken from a female donor in good health, enrolled as a control in a pregnancy study. Each CDR3 is given with its conserved first and last residue. D genes are given only for firm matches. Clone size is stated in some rows and not others, as once, few, many or a class when expanded.

size,V,D,J,CDR3,DNA
few,TRBV11-2,TRBD1,TRBJ1-2,CASSNTGVGGYTF,TGTGCCAGCAGCAATACAGGGGTGGGAGGCTACACCTTC
once,TRBV28,NA,TRBJ1-3,CASSLPQHLPDSPDSGNTIYF,TGTGCCAGCAGTTTGCCACAACATTTGCCGGACAGCCCAGACTCTGGAAACACCATATATTTT
NA,TRBV4-3,TRBD1,TRBJ2-6,CASSQGDRGTSGANVLTF,TGCGCCAGCAGCCAAGGGGACAGGGGGACCTCTGGGGCCAACGTCCTGACTTTC
NA,TRBV28,NA,TRBJ1-2,CASSPARGYTF,TGTGCCAGCAGTCCTGCCCGGGGCTACACCTTC
once,TRBV6-5,NA,TRBJ2-7,CASSYARLGYSSEQYF,TGTGCCAGCAGTTACGCGCGACTAGGGTACTCGAGCGAGCAGTACTTC
NA,TRBV7-9,TRBD1,TRBJ2-7,CASSPQGGAYEQYF,TGTGCCAGCAGCCCACAGGGGGGAGCCTACGAGCAGTACTTC
NA,TRBV7-2,TRBD1,TRBJ1-2,CASSTRQGFGYGYTF,TGTGCCAGCAGCACCCGACAGGGGTTTGGCTATGGCTACACCTTC
NA,TRBV18,TRBD1,TRBJ2-7,CASSLTGGSYEQYF,TGTGCCAGCTCTCTCACAGGGGGCTCCTACGAGCAGTACTTC
few,TRBV5-1,NA,TRBJ1-1,CASSLANVENTEAFF,TGCGCCAGCAGCTTGGCCAACGTAGAAAACACTGAAGCTTTCTTT
once,TRBV28,TRBD2,TRBJ2-7,CASGLAALYEQYF,TGTGCCAGTGGACTAGCGGCTTTATACGAGCAGTACTTC
NA,TRBV7-9,NA,TRBJ1-1,CASSLQGMTEAFF,TGTGCCAGCAGCTTACAGGGGATGACTGAAGCTTTCTTT
NA,TRBV27,NA,TRBJ2-1,CASTPGGAVYNEQFF,TGTGCCAGCACCCCTGGGGGGGCTGTGTACAATGAGCAGTTCTTC
NA,TRBV23-1,TRBD2,TRBJ2-3,CASSQSGLAGEGSTDTQYF,TGCGCCAGCAGTCAATCAGGACTAGCGGGAGAGGGAAGCACAGATACGCAGTATTTT
NA,TRBV6-5,NA,TRBJ1-6,CASSSDSSNSPLHF,TGTGCCAGCAGTTCGGACAGCTCAAATTCACCCCTCCACTTT
NA,TRBV25-1,TRBD1,TRBJ1-2,CASSDPGGQGYGYTF,TGTGCCAGCAGTGACCCCGGCGGACAGGGGTATGGCTACACCTTC
NA,TRBV7-8,NA,TRBJ2-7,CATPVAGNFEQYF,TGTGCCACCCCGGTCGCGGGAAATTTCGAGCAGTACTTC
NA,TRBV7-9,NA,TRBJ1-6,CASSPGDPYNSPLHF,TGTGCCAGCAGCCCGGGGGACCCCTATAATTCACCCCTCCACTTT
once,TRBV27,TRBD1,TRBJ1-1,CASSKGTGRTRLNTEAFF,TGTGCCAGCTCAAAGGGGACAGGCCGAACGCGATTGAACACTGAAGCTTTCTTT
NA,TRBV28,TRBD1,TRBJ2-1,CASRGQGNNEQFF,TGTGCCAGCAGGGGACAGGGAAACAATGAGCAGTTCTTC
NA,TRBV7-2,NA,TRBJ2-2,CASSLRGASGELFF,TGTGCCAGCAGCTTACGGGGGGCGTCCGGGGAGCTGTTTTTT
NA,TRBV9,TRBD1,TRBJ1-4,CASSAGGQWDEKLFF,TGTGCCAGCAGCGCAGGGGGGCAGTGGGATGAAAAACTGTTTTTT
NA,TRBV4-2,NA,TRBJ1-2,CASSQDSGRGDYGYTF,TGTGCCAGCAGCCAAGATTCGGGCAGGGGAGACTATGGCTACACCTTC
NA,TRBV29-1,NA,TRBJ2-7,CSVVGRGYEQYF,TGCAGCGTTGTGGGCAGGGGCTACGAGCAGTACTTC